Sequencing of this T cell receptor beta chain was carried out in a study of shared clonotypes between healthy human individuals. Clones were read by immunoSEQ multiplex PCR, and TCRdb kept only the in-frame ones, dropping some. The sample holds approximately 250,000 clones, 65% seen once. This clone has only one observation. The CDR3 is 15 residues long. Germline CDR1 KGHSH, CDR2 LQKENI. V was cut by 1 base and J by 1 base, with 9 bases left in between. The gene calls are TRBV18 and TRBJ2-3; D ambiguous. The sample comprised memory CD4+ T cells sorted from blood. Noted subset: CD45RA-negative fraction. This TCR was sampled from a man between 25 and 39 years old in good health. The DNA of the CDR3 is TGTGCCAGCTCACCACAAGGCCAGCGCACAGATACGCAGTATTTT. Translated, it gives CASSPQGQRTDTQYF.